The clone carrying this T cell receptor beta chain was observed a handful of times. No antigen is known for it. TCRdb redid the calling of the RACE reads with MiXCR, one entry per CDR3 protein. The repertoire consists of about 80,000 distinct CDR3 sequences, with 14% occurring once and the leading ten covering roughly 4.8%. The sample belongs to a study of human T cells and chemical hapten exposure. Study at large: The study sensitized with 2% DPC on a 2 cm by 2 cm patch of upper inner arm skin. Patch tests of 0.01% DPC on the upper back were read at 6 days.

Trimming took 2 bases from V and 4 from J; bases not matched to a gene: 9. Germline values: CDR1 GTSNPN, CDR2 SVGIG (reference sequence). The CDR3 runs 15 residues. Study-wide findings and caveats: Large CDR3 similarity clusters arose significantly more often from expanded TCRs than from controls. Donors had alopecia, so their immune response may differ from healthy people's.

Time point described: pre-sensitization, week 0. Treatment specified: therapeutic diphenylcyclopropenone sensitization with weekly scalp DPC. V and J are TRBV30 and TRBJ2-7; TRBD2 matches 9 bases. This sequence was found in a woman aged 45 to 65 with alopecia areata. Some clones in this sample may be carry-over from other donors' samples. The material sequenced was whole blood, taken in connection with sensitization to the hapten diphenylcyclopropenone (DPC). In DNA, the CDR3 is TGTGCCTGGAGTCGGGGACTAGCTTTAGCTTACGAGCAGTACTTC. It translates to CAWSRGLALAYEQYF.